This T cell receptor beta chain emerged from a study of T-cell reconstitution after alpha-beta-depleted transplantation in children. Library preparation (for TCRbeta) was performed with unique molecular identifiers. TCRdb re-analysed the PCR reads in MiXCR, keeping a single row per CDR3 protein. In the table there are approximately 510,000 distinct CDR3 sequences, around 17% of which are singletons. This clonotype has only a few counts. The CDR3 spans 12 residues. CDR1 SQVTM and CDR2 ANQGSEA come from the germline V gene. J was trimmed by 3 bases and V by 3 bases; bases with no gene match: 2. Sequencing was performed on PBMCs from the stem cell graft donor, taken from the stem cell graft. This clonotype originated in a human donor who donated a stem cell graft to a child with acute lymphoblastic leukemia. The rearrangement joins TRBV29-1 to TRBJ2-7; TRBD1 matches at 7 bases. CDR3 in amino acids: CSVEDRNYEQYF. The DNA for the CDR3 is TGCAGCGTTGAGGACAGGAACTACGAGCAGTACTTC.